This record looks at one T cell receptor (beta chain) sequence and its context. The antigen is not known. Included in the TCR beta cDNA libraries were unique molecular identifiers. Out of 1 to 10 million T cells, a few hundred thousand cDNA molecules were generated. TCRdb redid the calling of the PCR reads with MiXCR, one entry per CDR3 protein. The sample lists 820,000 or so distinct CDR3 sequences, approximately 53% occurring once. This entry belongs to a study of post-analysis software for immune sequencing data. Across the study: The disease courses spanned relapsing-remitting, secondary progressive and progressive-relapsing forms of multiple sclerosis.

The CDR3 sequence is 15 residues long. Germline V gene sequence: CDR1 MNHEY, CDR2 SVGAGI. Trimming left V 5 bases short and J 8 bases short, with 19 bases between. Findings and limits, study-wide: Compared with controls, patients had more of about five TRBV segments, including TRBV5-6, TRBV5-1 and TRBV20-1. F measure clustering grouped samples strongly by preparation batch. Compared with controls, patients showed significantly lower normalized Chao1 diversity.

This TCR was sampled from a girl between 5 and 17 years old with multiple sclerosis. This rearrangement joins TRBV6-5 to TRBJ1-5, with a weak D call TRBD1 (5 bases). Specimen: blood. The CDR3 coding sequence is TGTGCCAGCAGTAAGGACGGCCCGTTAGGGGAGCCCCAGCATTTT. Translated, it gives CASSKDGPLGEPQHF.